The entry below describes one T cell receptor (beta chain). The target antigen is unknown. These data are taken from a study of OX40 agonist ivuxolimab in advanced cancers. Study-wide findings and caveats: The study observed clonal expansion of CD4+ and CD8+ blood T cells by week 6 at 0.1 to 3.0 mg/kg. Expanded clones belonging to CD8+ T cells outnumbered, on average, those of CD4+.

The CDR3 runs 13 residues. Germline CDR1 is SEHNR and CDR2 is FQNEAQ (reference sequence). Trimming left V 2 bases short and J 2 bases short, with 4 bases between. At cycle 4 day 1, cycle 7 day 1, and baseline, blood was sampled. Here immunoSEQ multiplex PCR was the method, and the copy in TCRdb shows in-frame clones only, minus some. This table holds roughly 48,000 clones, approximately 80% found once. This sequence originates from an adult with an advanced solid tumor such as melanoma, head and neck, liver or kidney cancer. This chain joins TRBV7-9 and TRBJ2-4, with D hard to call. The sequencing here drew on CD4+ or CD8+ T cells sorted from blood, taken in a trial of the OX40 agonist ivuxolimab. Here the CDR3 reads CASSLWTKNIQYF. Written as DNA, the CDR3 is TGTGCCAGCAGCTTATGGACCAAAAACATTCAGTACTTC. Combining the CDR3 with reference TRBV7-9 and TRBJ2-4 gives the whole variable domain DTGVSQNPRHKITKRGQNVTFRCDPISEHNRLYWYRQTLGQGPEFLTYFQNEAQLEKSRLLSDRFSAERPKGSFSTLEIQRTEQGDSAMYLCASSLWTKNIQYFGAGTRLSVL.